This T cell receptor beta chain is drawn from a study of shared T cell receptors in the human thymus. Profiling relied on immunoSEQ multiplex PCR, and the TCRdb table lists in-frame clones only, not all of them. The data contain roughly 660,000 clones, around 87% of them singletons. From germline, CDR1 is MNHNS and CDR2 SASEGT. Trimming cost V 8 bases and J 5 bases, with 12 bases left between them. CDR3 length: 12 amino acids. The same data also contributed to another study, on human thymus T cells. That report notes: Congenital heart defects were the reason for the corrective surgery that the donors, healthy Finnish infants, were having. Resections were taken during corrective heart surgery, and the thymus tissue came from these. Both thymic and peripheral blood repertoires showed apparently biased V and J usage. In unrelated individuals, thymic repertoires overlapped highly, according to related research.

The sequence derives from a boy under three years old with a congenital heart defect. The chain couples TRBV6-1 to TRBJ1-1; D gene unclear. The sequencing input was thymocytes. The CDR3 region is CASEDRETEAFF. CDR3 coding DNA: TGTGCCAGCGAGGACCGGGAAACTGAAGCTTTCTTT.